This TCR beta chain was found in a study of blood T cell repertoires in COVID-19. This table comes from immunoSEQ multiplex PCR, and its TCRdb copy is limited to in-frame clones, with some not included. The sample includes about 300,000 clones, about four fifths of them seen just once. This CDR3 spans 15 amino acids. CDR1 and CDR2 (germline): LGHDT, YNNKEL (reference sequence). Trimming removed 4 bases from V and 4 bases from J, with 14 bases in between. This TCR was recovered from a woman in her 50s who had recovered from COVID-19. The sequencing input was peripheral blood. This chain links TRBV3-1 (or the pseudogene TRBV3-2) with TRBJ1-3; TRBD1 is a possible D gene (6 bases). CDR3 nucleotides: TGTGCCAGCAGCCGCATCAGGGGATCAGGAAACACCATATATTTT. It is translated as CASSRIRGSGNTIYF.